This T cell receptor (beta chain) was sequenced during a study of T-cell reconstitution after alpha-beta-depleted transplantation in children. Unique molecular identifiers were built into the TCRbeta library. Via MiXCR, TCRdb re-called the PCR reads, giving one row per CDR3 protein. The sample lists about 500,000 distinct CDR3 sequences, 32% occurring once. The clonotype comes from a human donor who donated a stem cell graft to a child with aplastic anemia. The input for sequencing was PBMCs from the stem cell graft donor, taken from the stem cell graft.

The CDR3 loop reads CASSPDTGPRSGAFF. CDR3 DNA sequence: TGTGCCAGCAGCCCAGATACGGGGCCGCGCAGTGGAGCTTTCTTT. This rearrangement joins TRBV3-1 to TRBJ1-1; TRBD1 might be the D (5 bases). CDR1 is LGHDT and CDR2 is YNNKEL in the germline V gene (reference sequence). The CDR3 length is 15 residues. V shed 4 bases and J shed 10 bases, with 22 bases lying between them.